The following is a T cell receptor (beta chain) sequence with its context. This sample was included in a study of CD8 T cells in Susac syndrome. Study information: When blood was drawn, the patients with Susac syndrome were therapy-naive, on corticosteroids, or on intravenous immunoglobulin alone.

With random hexamers, reverse transcription was performed on roughly 0.45 to 1 ug of RNA. By means of immunoSEQ multiplex PCR, TCR beta CDR3 spanning 54 Vbeta and 13 Jbeta underwent amplification. TCRdb passed the immunoSEQ multiplex PCR reads through MiXCR, listing each CDR3 protein once. There are around 130,000 distinct CDR3 sequences in the sample; roughly 95% occur only once, and more than 0.12% lies in the top ten. The sequencing sample was made of CD4+ T cells from PBMCs. The receptor's source is a human donor with Susac syndrome.

The CDR3 loop reads CASSLGEPHGEQYF. The CDR3 DNA reads as TGCGCCAGCAGCTTGGGCGAACCCCATGGCGAGCAGTACTTC. The chain employs TRBV5-1 and TRBJ2-7; D is unresolved. Germline V gives CDR1 SGHRS, CDR2 YFSETQ. With 0 bases removed from V and 6 bases from J, the gap between germline ends came to 13 bases. There are 14 residues in the CDR3.